Here is one T cell receptor beta chain with its context. The data derive from a study of shared clonotypes between healthy human individuals. Measured with immunoSEQ multiplex PCR; TCRdb has only the in-frame clones, and not every one. The table includes under 700,000 clones, about 95% detected once. Positively selected for CCR7, the CD45RO-negative cells used as naive CD8 cells excluded terminally differentiated effector memory CD45RA+ cells. The germline gives CDR1 MNHEY, CDR2 SVGAGI. CDR3 length equals 11 residues. V was clipped by 5 bases and J by 6 bases, with 4 bases between them. The sample was naive CD8+ T cells sorted from blood. The source of this sequence is a woman aged 25 to 39 in good health. V is TRBV6-5 and J is TRBJ2-2; no clear D gene. In DNA form, the CDR3 reads TGTGCCAGCAGTCCCCCCGGGGAGCTGTTTTTT. It encodes CASSPPGELFF.